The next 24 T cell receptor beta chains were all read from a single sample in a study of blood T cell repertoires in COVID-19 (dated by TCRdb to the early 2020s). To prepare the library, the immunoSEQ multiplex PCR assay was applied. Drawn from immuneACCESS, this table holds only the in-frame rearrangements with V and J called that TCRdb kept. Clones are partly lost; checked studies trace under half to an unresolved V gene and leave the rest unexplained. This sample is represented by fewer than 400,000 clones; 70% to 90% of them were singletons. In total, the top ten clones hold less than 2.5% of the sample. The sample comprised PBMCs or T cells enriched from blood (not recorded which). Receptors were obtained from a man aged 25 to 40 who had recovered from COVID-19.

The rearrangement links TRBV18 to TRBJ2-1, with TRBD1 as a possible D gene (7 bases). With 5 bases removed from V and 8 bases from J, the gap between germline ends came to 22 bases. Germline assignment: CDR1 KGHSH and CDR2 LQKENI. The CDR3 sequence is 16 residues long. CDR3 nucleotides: TGTGCCAGCTCAGCTAGCGACAGGGAGGTAGTCTATGAGCAGTTCTTC. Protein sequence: CASSASDREVVYEQFF.

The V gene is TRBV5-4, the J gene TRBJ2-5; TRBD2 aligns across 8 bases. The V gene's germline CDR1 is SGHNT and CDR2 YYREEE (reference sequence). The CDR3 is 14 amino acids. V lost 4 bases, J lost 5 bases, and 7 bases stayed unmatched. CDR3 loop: CASSPKTSAETQYF. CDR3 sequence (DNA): TGTGCCAGCAGCCCAAAGACTAGCGCGGAGACCCAGTACTTC.

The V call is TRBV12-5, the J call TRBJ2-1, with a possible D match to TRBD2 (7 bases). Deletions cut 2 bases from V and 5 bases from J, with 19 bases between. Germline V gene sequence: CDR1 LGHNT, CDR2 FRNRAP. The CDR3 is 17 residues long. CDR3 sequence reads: CASGLLGGALPNNEQFF. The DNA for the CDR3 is TGTGCTAGTGGTTTGCTTGGGGGGGCCCTCCCTAACAATGAGCAGTTCTTC.

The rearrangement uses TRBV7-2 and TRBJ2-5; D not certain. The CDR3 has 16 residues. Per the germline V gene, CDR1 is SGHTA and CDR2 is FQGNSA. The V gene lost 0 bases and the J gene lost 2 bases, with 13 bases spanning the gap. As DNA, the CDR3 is TGTGCCAGCAGCTTAGCGAGTAGCAAGCCTCAAGAGACCCAGTACTTC. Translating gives CASSLASSKPQETQYF. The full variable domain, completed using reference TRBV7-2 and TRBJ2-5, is GAGVSQSPSNKVTEKGKDVELRCDPISGHTALYWYRQSLGQGLEFLIYFQGNSAPDKSGLPSDRFSAERTGGSVSTLTIQRTQQEDSAVYLCASSLASSKPQETQYFGPGTRLLVL.

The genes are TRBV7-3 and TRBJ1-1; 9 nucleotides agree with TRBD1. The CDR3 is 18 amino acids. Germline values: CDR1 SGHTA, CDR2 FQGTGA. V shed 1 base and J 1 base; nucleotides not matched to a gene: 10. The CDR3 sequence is CASSLRRDRVRGNTEAFF. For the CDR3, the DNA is TGTGCCAGCAGCTTAAGGCGGGACAGGGTAAGGGGGAACACTGAAGCTTTCTTT.

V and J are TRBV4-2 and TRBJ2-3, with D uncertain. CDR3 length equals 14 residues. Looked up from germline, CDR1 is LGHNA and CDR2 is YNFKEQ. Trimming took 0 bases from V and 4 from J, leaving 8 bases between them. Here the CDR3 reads CASSQERNPDTQYF. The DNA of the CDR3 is TGTGCCAGCAGCCAAGAGAGGAACCCAGATACGCAGTATTTT.

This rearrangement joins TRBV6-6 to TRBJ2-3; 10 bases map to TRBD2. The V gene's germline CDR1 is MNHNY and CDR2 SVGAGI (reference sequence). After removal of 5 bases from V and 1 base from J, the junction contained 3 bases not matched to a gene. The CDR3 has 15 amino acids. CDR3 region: CASSSGGAGTDTQYF. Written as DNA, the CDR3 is TGTGCCAGCAGTAGCGGGGGGGCGGGCACAGATACGCAGTATTTT.

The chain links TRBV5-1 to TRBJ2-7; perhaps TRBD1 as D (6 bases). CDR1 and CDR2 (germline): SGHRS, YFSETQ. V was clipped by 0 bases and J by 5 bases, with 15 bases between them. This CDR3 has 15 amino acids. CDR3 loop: CASSLGSIQGNEQYF. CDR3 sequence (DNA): TGCGCCAGCAGCTTGGGGTCCATACAGGGAAACGAGCAGTACTTC.

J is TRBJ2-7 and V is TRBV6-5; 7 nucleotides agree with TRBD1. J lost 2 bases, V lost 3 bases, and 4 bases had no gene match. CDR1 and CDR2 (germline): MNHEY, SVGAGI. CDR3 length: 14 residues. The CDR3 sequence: CASSYPGQTYEQYF. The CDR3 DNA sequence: TGTGCCAGCAGTTATCCGGGACAGACCTACGAGCAGTACTTC.

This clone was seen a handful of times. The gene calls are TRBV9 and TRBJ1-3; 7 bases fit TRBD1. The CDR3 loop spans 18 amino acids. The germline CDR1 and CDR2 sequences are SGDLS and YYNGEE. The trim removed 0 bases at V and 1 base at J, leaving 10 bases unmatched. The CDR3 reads CASSVAGTQGLSGNTIYF. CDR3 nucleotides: TGTGCCAGCAGCGTAGCTGGGACACAGGGGTTGTCTGGAAACACCATATATTTT.

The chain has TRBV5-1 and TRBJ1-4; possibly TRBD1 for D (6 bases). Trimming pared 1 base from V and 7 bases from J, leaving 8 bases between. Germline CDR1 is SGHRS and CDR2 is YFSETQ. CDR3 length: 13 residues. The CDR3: CASSLTGSEKLFF. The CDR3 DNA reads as TGCGCCAGCAGCTTGACAGGGAGTGAAAAACTGTTTTTT.

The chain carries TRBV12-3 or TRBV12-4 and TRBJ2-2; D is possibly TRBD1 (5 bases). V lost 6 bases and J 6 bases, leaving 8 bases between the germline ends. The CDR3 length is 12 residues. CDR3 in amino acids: CASRGVPGELFF. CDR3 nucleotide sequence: TGTGCCAGCAGAGGGGTCCCCGGGGAGCTGTTTTTT.

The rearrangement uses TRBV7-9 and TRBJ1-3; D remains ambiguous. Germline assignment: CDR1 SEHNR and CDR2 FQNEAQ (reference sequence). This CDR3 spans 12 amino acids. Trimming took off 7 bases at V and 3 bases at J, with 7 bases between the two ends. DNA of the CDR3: TGTGCCAGCACTTACAGTGGAAACACCATATATTTT. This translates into CASTYSGNTIYF.

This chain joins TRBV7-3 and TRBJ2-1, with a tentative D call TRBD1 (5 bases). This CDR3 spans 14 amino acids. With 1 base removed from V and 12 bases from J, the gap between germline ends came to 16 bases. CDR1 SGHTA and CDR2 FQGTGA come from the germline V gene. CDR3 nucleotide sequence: TGTGCCAGCAGCTTAAGTCCGGACAACGTTGGGCAGTTCTTC. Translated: CASSLSPDNVGQFF.

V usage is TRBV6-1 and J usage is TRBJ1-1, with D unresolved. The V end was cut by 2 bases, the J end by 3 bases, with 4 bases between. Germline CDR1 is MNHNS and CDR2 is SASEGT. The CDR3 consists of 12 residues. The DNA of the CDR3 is TGTGCCAGCAGTGAACACTACACTGAAGCTTTCTTT. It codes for CASSEHYTEAFF.

CDR3 bases: TGTGCCAGCTCACAGGCGGACACGATGAACACTGAAGCTTTCTTT. This gives the protein CASSQADTMNTEAFF. The rearrangement joins TRBV18 to TRBJ1-1; a weak D match, TRBD1 (5 bases). CDR3 length equals 15 residues. Germline CDR1 is KGHSH and CDR2 is LQKENI. The V end lost 4 bases, the J end lost 0 bases, and 12 bases lay between the germline ends.

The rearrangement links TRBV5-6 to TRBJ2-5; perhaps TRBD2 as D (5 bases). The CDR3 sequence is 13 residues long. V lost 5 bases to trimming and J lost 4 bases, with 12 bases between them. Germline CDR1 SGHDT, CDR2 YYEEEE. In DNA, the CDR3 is TGTGCCAGCAGGTCCGGACGGGGAGAGACCCAGTACTTC. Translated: CASRSGRGETQYF.

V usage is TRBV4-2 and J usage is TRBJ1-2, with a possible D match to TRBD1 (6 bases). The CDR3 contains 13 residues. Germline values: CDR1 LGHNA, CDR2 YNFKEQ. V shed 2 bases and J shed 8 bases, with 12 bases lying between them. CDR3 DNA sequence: TGTGCCAGCAGCCAAAACAGGGTAGGGGGCTACACCTTC. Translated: CASSQNRVGGYTF.

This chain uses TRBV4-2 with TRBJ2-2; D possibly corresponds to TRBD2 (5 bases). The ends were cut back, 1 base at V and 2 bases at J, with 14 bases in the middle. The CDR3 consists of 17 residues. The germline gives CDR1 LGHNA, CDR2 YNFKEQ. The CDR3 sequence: CASSQADWSRNTGELFF. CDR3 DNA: TGTGCCAGCAGCCAAGCGGACTGGAGCCGAAACACCGGGGAGCTGTTTTTT.

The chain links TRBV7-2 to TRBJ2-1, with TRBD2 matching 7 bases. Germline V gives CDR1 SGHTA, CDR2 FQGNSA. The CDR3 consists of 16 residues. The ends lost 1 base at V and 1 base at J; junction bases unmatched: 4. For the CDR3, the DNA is TGTGCCAGCAGCTTAGTGGGCGGGGGATCCTACAATGAGCAGTTCTTC. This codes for CASSLVGGGSYNEQFF.

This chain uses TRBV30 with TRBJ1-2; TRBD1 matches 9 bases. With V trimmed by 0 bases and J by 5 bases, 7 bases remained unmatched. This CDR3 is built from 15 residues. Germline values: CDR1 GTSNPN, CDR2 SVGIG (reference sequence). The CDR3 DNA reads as TGTGCCTGGAGTGTACGTAACAGGGGGCATTATGGCTACACCTTC. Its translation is CAWSVRNRGHYGYTF.

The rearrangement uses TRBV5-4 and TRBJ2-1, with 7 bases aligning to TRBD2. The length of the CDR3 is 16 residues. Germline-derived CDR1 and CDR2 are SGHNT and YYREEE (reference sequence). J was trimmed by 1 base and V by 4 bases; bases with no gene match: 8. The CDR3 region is CASSPSPGGSYNEQFF. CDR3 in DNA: TGTGCCAGCAGCCCCTCCCCCGGGGGGTCCTACAATGAGCAGTTCTTC.

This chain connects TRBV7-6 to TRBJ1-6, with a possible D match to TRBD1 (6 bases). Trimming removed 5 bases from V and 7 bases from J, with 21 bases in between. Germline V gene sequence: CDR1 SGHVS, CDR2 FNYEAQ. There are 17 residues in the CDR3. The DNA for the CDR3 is TGTGCCAGCAGCCCGCTTAGAGGTGAGGGGGGGAATTCACCCCTCCACTTT. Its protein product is CASSPLRGEGGNSPLHF. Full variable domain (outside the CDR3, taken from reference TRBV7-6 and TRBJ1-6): GAGVSQSPRYKVTKRGQDVALRCDPISGHVSLYWYRQALGQGPEFLTYFNYEAQQDKSGLPNDRFSAERPEGSISTLTIQRTEQRDSAMYRCASSPLRGEGGNSPLHFGNGTRLTVT.

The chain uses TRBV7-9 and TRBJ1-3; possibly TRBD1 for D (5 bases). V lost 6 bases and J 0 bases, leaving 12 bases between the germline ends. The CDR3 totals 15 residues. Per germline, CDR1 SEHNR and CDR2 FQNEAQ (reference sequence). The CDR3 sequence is CASRAGRTSGNTIYF. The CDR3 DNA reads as TGTGCCAGCAGAGCGGGACGTACCTCTGGAAACACCATATATTTT.